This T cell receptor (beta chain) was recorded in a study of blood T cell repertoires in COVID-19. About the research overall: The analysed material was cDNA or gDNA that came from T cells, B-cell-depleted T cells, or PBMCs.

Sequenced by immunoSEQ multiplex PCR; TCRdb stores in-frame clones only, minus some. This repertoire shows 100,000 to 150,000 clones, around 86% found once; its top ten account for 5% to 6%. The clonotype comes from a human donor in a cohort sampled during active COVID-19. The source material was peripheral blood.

The CDR3 DNA follows: TGTGCCAGCAGTTCAGGAGGGTTCGGCCGCTACACAGATACGCAGTATTTT. Translating it yields CASSSGGFGRYTDTQYF. The J gene is TRBJ2-3, the V gene TRBV27; weak D call: TRBD2 (6 bases). The CDR3 runs to 17 residues. The V end was cut by 4 bases, the J end by 2 bases, with 19 bases between. Germline V gives CDR1 MNHEY, CDR2 SMNVEV (reference sequence).